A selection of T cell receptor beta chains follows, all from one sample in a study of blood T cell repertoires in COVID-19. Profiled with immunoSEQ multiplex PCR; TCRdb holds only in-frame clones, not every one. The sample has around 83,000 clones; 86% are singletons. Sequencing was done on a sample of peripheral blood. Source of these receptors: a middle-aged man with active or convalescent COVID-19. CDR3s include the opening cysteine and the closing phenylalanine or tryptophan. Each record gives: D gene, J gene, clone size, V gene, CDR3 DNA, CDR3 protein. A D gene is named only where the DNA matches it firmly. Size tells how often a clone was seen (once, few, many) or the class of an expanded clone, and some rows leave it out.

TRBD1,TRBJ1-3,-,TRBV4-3,TGCGCCAGCAGCCTCCGGGGGGGACAGGGTGGAAACACCATATATTTT,CASSLRGGQGGNTIYF
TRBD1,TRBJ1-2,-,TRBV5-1,TGCGCCAGCAGCCGACCCGGGACAGGGGGCGACGGCTACACCTTC,CASSRPGTGGDGYTF
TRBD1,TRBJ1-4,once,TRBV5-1,TGCGCCAGCAGCTTGGGACAGGGTGGCGAAAAACTGTTTTTT,CASSLGQGGEKLFF
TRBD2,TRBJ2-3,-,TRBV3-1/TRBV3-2,TGTGCCAGCAGCCAGGGGGGGGGAGATACGCAGTATTTT,CASSQGGGDTQYF
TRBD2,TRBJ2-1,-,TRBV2,TGTGCCAGCAGGTTGACTAGCGGGAGTCGGAATGAGCAGTTCTTC,CASRLTSGSRNEQFF
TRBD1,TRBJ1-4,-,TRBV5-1,TGCGCCAGCAGCTTACAGGGGGGGAATGAAAAACTGTTTTTT,CASSLQGGNEKLFF
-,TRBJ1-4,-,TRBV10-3,TGTGCCATCAGTGAGGGACAGAACAATGAAAAACTGTTTTTT,CAISEGQNNEKLFF
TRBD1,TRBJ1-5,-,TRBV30,TGTGCCTGGCGGGACAGCAAAAATCAGCCCCAGCATTTT,CAWRDSKNQPQHF
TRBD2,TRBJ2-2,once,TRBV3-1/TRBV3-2,TGTGCCAGCAGCCAACCCCTCACCCCGGGACTAGCTAGGACCACCGGGGAGCTGTTTTTT,CASSQPLTPGLARTTGELFF
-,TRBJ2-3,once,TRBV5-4,TGTGCCAGCAGCTTGACCAGGGGGGCGGATACGCAGTATTTT,CASSLTRGADTQYF
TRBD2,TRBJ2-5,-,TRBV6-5,TGTGCCAGCAGGTCCGGGGGGATGGAGACCCAGTACTTC,CASRSGGMETQYF
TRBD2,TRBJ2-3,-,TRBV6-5,TGTGCCAGCAGTTACTCGGGGGGGAGGGGCACAGATACGCAGTATTTT,CASSYSGGRGTDTQYF
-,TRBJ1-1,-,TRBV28,TGTGCCAGCACCCAGTCCCCGGGTCACACTGAAGCTTTCTTT,CASTQSPGHTEAFF
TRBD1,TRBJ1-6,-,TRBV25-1,TGTGCCAGCAGTGCTTTCGGACAGGCCGGTTCACCCCTCCACTTT,CASSAFGQAGSPLHF
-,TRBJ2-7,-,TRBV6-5,TGTGCCAGCCGTAATGCGGGACGAATGTCGGGAGAGCAGTACTTC,CASRNAGRMSGEQYF
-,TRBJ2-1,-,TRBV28,TGTGCCAGCAGTTTTTCTAGCGAAGGCTCCTACAATGAGCAGTTCTTC,CASSFSSEGSYNEQFF
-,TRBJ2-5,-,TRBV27,TGTGCCAGCAGTTTGATGGCTCAGGAGACCCAGTACTTC,CASSLMAQETQYF